This section outlines one T cell receptor beta chain sequence together with its context. As yet, its antigen is unknown. The data originate from a study of T cells in localized non-small cell lung cancer. Broader study findings: Peak T cell clonality was found in uninvolved adjacent lung, exceeding tumor.

V dropped 2 bases and J dropped 3 bases, with 6 bases sitting between them. The CDR3 loop spans 13 amino acids. Per the germline V gene, CDR1 is SGDLS and CDR2 is YYNGEE. Some clones are missing from TCRdb's copy, which holds only in-frame ones; the method was immunoSEQ multiplex PCR. The sample holds fewer than 25,000 clones, around nine tenths seen once. This sequence joins TRBV9 and TRBJ2-1; D gene uncertain. The source was peripheral blood, collected before any cancer treatment. The receptor's source is a male donor at least 60 years old with stage I lung adenocarcinoma. The CDR3 sequence is CASSVGVYNEQFF. The CDR3 DNA reads TGTGCCAGCAGCGTTGGGGTCTACAATGAGCAGTTCTTC.